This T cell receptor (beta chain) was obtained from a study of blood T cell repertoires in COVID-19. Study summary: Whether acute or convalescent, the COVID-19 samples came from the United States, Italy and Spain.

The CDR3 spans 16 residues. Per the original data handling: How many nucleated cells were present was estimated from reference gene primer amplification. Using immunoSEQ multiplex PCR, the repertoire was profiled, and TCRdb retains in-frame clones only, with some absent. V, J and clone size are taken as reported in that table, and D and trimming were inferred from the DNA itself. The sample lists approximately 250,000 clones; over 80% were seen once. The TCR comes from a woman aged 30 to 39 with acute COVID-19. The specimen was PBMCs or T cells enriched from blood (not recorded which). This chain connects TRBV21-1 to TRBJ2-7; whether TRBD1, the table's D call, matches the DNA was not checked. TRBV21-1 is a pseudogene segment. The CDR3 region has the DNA TGTGCCAGCAGCACGGAAGACAGGGCTGAAACCTACGAGCAGTACTTC. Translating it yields CASSTEDRAETYEQYF.